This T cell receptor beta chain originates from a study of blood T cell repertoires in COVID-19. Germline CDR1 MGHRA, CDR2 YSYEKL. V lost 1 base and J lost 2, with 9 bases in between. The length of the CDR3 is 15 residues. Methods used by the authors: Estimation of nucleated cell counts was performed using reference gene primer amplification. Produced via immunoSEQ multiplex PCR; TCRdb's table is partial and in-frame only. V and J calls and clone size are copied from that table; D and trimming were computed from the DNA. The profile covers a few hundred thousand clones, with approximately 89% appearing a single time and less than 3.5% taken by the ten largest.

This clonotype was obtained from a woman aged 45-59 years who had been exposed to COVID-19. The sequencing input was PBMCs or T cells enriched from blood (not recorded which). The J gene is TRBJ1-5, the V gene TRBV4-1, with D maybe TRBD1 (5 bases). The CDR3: CASSQAGLGNQPQHF. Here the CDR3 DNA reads TGCGCCAGCAGCCAAGCAGGGCTTGGCAATCAGCCCCAGCATTTT.